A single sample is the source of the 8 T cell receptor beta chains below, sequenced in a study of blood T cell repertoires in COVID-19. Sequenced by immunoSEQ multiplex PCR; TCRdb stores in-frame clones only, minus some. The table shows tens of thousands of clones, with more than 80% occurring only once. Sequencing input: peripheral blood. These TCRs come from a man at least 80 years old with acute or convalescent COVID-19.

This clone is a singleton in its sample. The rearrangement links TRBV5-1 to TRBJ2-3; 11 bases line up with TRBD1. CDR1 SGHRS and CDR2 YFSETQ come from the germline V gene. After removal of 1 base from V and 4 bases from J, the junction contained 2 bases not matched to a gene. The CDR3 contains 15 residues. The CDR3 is CASSLWGQGADTQYF. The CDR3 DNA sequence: TGCGCCAGCAGCTTGTGGGGACAGGGGGCAGATACGCAGTATTTT.

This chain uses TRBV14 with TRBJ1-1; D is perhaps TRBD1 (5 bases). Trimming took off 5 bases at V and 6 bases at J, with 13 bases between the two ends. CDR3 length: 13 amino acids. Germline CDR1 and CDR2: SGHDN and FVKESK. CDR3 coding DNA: TGTGCCAGCAGCTATATTACAGGCTCTGAAGCTTTCTTT. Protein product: CASSYITGSEAFF.

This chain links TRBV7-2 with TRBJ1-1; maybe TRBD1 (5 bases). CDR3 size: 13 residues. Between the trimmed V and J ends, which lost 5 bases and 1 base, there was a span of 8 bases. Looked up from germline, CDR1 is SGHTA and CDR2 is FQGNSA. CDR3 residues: CASSRQQNTEAFF. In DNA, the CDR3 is TGTGCCAGCAGCAGACAGCAGAACACTGAAGCTTTCTTT.

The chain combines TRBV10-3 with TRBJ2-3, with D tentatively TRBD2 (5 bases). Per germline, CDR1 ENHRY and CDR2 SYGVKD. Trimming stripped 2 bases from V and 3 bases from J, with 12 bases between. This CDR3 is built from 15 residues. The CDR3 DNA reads TGTGCCATCAGTGAGCGGGAAGGTCGAACAGATACGCAGTATTTT. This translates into CAISEREGRTDTQYF.

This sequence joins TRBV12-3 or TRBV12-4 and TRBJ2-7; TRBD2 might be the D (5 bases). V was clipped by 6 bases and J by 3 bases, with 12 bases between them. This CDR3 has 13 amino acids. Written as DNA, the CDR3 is TGTGCCAGCAGAAAGACGGGAAGCTACGAGCAGTACTTC. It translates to CASRKTGSYEQYF.

CDR3 sequence: CASSLGQTNTGELFF. The CDR3 nucleotides read TGTGCCAGCAGCTTGGGACAAACGAACACCGGGGAGCTGTTTTTT. V usage is TRBV5-6 and J usage is TRBJ2-2, with D hard to call. The CDR3 is 15 residues long. The germline V gene has CDR1 SGHDT and CDR2 YYEEEE. Trimming left V 0 bases short and J 0 bases short, with 6 bases between. The whole variable domain, filled in from reference TRBV5-6 and TRBJ2-2, reads DAGVTQSPTHLIKTRGQQVTLRCSPKSGHDTVSWYQQALGQGPQFIFQYYEEEERQRGNFPDRFSGHQFPNYSSELNVNALLLGDSALYLCASSLGQTNTGELFFGEGSRLTVL.

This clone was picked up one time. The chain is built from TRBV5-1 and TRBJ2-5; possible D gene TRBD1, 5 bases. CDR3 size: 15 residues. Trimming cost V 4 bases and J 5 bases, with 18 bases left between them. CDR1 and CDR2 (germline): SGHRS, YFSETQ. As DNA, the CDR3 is TGCGCCAGCAGCGCCAGGACACCCCAAGGGGAGACCCAGTACTTC. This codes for CASSARTPQGETQYF.

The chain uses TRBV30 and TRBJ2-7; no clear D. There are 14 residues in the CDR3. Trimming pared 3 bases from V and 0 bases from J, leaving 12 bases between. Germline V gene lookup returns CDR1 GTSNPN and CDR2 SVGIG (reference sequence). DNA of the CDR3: TGTGCCTGGAGGACACTTACACACTCCTACGAGCAGTACTTC. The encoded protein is CAWRTLTHSYEQYF.